The text below deals with one T cell receptor (beta chain). No antigen is known for it. The primer mix had 60 Vbeta and 13 Jbeta primers. Some clones are missing from TCRdb's copy, which holds only in-frame ones; the method was immunoSEQ multiplex PCR. The table has some 130,000 clones, approximately 87% seen once. This entry is derived from a study of cytomegalovirus exposure and HLA in healthy donors. Study-wide findings and caveats: In an earlier analysis, most TCR beta V segments were productive about 87% or about 30% of the time.

V dropped 2 bases and J dropped 8 bases, with 13 bases sitting between them. Per germline, CDR1 MGHDK and CDR2 SYGVNS. This CDR3 region has 15 residues. The sequenced material came from PBMCs. The origin of this receptor is a woman between 25 and 40 years old in good health and CMV-seronegative. The gene calls are TRBV25-1 and TRBJ1-6; D gene uncertain. This chain's CDR3 is CASSEHHPRDSPLHF. DNA for the CDR3: TGTGCCAGCAGTGAACACCACCCGAGGGATTCACCCCTCCACTTT. Variable domain in full (rest from reference TRBV25-1 and TRBJ1-6): EADIYQTPRYLVIGTGKKITLECSQTMGHDKMYWYQQDPGMELHLIHYSYGVNSTEKGDLSSESTVSRIRTEHFPLTLESARPSHTSQYLCASSEHHPRDSPLHFGNGTRLTVT.